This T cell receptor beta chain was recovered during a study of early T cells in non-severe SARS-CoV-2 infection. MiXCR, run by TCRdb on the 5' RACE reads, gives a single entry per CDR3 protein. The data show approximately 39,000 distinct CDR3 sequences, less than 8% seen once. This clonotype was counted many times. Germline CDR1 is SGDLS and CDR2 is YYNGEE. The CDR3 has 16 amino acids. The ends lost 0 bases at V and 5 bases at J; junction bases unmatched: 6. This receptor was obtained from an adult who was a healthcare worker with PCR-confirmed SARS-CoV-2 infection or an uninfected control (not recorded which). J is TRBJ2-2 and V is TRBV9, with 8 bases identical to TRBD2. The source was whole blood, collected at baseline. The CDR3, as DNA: TGTGCCAGCAGCGTAGAGGCTAGCGGGCAGACCGGGGAGCTGTTTTTT. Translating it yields CASSVEASGQTGELFF.